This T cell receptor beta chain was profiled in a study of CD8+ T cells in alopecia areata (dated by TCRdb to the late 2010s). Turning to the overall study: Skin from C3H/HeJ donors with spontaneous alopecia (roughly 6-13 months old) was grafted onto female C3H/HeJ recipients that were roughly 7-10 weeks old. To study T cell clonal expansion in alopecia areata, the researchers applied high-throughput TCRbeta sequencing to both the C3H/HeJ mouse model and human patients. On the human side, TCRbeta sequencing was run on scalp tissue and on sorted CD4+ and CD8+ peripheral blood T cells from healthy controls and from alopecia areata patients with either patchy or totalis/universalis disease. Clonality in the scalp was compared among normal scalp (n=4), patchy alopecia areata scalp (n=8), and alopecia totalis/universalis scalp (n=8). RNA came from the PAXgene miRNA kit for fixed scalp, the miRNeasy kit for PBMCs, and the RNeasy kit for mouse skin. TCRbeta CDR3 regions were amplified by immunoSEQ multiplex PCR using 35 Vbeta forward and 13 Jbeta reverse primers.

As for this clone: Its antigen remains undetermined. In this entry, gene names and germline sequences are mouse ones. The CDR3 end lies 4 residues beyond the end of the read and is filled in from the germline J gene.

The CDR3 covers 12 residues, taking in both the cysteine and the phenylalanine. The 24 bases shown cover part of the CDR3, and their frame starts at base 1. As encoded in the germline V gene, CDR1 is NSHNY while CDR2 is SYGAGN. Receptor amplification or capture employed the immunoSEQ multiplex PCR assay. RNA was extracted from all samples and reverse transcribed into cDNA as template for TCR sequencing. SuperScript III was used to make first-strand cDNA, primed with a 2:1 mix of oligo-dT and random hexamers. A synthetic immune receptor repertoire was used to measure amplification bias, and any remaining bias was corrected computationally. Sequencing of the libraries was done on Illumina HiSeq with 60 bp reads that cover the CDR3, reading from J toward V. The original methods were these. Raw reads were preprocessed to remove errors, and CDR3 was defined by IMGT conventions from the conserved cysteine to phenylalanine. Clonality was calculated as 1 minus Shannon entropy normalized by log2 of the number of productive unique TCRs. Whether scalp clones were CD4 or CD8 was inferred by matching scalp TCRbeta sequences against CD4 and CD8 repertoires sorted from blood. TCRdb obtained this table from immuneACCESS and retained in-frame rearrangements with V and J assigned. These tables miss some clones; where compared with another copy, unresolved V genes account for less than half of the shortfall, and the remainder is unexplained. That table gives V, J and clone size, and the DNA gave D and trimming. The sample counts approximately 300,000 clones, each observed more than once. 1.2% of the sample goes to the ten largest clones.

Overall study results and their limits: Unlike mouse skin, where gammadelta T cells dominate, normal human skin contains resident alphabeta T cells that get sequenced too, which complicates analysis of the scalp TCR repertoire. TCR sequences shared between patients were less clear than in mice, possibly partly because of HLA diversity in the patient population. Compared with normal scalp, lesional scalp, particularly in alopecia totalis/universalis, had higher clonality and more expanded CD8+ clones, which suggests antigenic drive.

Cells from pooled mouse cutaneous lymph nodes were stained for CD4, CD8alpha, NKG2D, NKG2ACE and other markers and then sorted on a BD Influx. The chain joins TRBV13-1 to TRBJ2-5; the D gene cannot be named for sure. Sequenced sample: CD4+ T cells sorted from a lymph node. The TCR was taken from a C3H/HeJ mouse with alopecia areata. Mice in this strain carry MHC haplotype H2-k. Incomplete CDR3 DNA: TGTGCCAGCAGTGTTCAAAAAGAC. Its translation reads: CASSVQKD. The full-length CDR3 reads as CASSVQKDTQYF.